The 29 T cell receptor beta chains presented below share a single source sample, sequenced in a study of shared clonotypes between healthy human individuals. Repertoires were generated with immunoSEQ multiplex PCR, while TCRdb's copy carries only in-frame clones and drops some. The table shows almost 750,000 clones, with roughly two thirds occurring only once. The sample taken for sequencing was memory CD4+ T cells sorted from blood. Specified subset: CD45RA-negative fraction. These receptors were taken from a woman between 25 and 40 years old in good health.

CDR3 sequence: CASSLGPSRRGRSQEQYF. The CDR3 DNA is TGTGCCAGCAGCTTAGGGCCGTCCAGACGCGGGAGGTCGCAAGAGCAGTACTTC. The rearrangement joins TRBV7-6 to TRBJ2-7, with TRBD2 identical over 8 bases. Losses at the gene ends were 1 base for V and 7 bases for J; bases not matched to a gene: 18. Germline V CDR1 and CDR2: SGHVS, FNYEAQ. The CDR3 has 18 residues.

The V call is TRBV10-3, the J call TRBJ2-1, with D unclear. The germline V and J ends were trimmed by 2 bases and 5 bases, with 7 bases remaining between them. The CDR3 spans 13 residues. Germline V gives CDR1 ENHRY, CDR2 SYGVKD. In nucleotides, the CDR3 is TGTGCCATCAGTGAGAATTCAAACAATGAGCAGTTCTTC. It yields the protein CAISENSNNEQFF.

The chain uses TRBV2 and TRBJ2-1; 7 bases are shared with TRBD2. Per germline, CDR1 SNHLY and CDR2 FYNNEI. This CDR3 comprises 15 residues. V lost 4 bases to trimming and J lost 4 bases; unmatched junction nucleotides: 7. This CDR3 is CASSAVPGGYNEQFF. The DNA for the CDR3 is TGTGCCAGCAGTGCCGTTCCGGGGGGATACAATGAGCAGTTCTTC.

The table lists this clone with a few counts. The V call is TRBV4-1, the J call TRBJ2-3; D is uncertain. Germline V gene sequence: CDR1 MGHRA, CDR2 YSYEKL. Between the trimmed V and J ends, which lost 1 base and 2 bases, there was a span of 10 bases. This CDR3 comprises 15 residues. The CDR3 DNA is TGCGCCAGCAGCCAAGGTCGGATAGACACAGATACGCAGTATTTT. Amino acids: CASSQGRIDTDTQYF.

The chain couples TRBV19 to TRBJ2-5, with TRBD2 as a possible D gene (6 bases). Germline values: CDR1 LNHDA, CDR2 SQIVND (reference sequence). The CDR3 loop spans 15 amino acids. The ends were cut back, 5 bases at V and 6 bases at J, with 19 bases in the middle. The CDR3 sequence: CASSSSFAGMKTQYF. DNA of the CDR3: TGTGCCAGTAGTTCGTCTTTCGCGGGAATGAAGACCCAGTACTTC.

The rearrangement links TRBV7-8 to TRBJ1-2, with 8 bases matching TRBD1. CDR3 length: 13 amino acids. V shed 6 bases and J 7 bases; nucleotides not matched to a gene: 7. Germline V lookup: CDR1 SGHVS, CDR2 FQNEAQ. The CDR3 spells CASRPRTGFGYTF. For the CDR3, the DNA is TGTGCCAGCAGACCTAGGACAGGGTTTGGCTACACCTTC.

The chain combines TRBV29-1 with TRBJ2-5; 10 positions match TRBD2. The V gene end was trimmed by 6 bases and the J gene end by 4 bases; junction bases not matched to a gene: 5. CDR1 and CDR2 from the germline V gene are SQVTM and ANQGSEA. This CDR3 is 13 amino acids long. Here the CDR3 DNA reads TGCAGCGTCGTAGCGGGAGGAGTAGAGACCCAGTACTTC. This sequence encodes CSVVAGGVETQYF.

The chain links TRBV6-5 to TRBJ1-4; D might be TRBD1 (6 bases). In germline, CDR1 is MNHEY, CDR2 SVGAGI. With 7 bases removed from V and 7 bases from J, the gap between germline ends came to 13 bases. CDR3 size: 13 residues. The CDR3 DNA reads TGTGCCAGCACCTACAGGGACTCTGAAAAACTGTTTTTT. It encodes CASTYRDSEKLFF.

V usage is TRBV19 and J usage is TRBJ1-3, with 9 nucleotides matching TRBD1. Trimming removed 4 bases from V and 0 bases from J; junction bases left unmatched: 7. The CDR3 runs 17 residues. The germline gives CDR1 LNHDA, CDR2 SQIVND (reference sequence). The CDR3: CASSTRDRAFSGNTIYF. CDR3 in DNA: TGTGCCAGTAGTACCCGGGACAGGGCGTTCTCTGGAAACACCATATATTTT.

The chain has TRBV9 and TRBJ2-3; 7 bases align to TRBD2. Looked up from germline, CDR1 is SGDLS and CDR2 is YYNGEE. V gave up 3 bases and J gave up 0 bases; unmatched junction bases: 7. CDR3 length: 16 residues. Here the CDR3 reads CASSARDYSSTDTQYF. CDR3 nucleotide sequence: TGTGCCAGCAGCGCCCGGGACTACTCTAGCACAGATACGCAGTATTTT.

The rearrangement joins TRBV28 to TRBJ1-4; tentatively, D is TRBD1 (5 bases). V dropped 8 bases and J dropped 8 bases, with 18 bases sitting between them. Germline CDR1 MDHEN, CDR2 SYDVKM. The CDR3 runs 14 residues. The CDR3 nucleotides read TGTGCCAGCGCTACCCAGGGTCGACACGAAAAACTGTTTTTT. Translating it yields CASATQGRHEKLFF. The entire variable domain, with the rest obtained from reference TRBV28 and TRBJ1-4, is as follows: DVKVTQSSRYLVKRTGEKVFLECVQDMDHENMFWYRQDPGLGLRLIYFSYDVKMKEKGDIPEGYSVSREKKERFSLILESASTNQTSMYLCASATQGRHEKLFFGSGTQLSVL.

The CDR3: CATSKADGGYTF. The CDR3 coding sequence is TGTGCCACCAGCAAGGCAGACGGGGGCTACACCTTC. The V gene is TRBV15, the J gene TRBJ1-2; no reliable D call. The CDR3 extends over 12 amino acids. Germline V gene lookup returns CDR1 LNHNV and CDR2 YYDKDF (reference sequence). Between the trimmed V and J ends, which lost 4 bases and 8 bases, there was a span of 11 bases.

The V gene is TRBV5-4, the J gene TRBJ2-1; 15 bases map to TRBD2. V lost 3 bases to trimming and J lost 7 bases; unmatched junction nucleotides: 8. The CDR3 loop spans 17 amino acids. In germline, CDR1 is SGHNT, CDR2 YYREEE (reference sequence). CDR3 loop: CASSSLGLAGGGNEQFF. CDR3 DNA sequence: TGTGCCAGCAGCTCCCTAGGACTAGCGGGAGGGGGAAATGAGCAGTTCTTC.

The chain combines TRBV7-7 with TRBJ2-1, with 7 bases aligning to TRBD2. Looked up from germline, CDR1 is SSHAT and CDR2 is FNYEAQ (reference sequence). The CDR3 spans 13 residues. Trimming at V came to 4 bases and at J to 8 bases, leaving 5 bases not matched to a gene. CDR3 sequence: CASSSRLADEQFF. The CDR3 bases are TGTGCCAGCAGCTCCCGACTAGCCGATGAGCAGTTCTTC.

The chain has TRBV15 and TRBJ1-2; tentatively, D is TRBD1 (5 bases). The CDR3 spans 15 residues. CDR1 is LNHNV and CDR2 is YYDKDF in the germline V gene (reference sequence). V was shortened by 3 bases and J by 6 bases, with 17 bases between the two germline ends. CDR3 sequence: CATSRTGEGADGYTF. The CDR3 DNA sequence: TGTGCCACCAGCAGGACCGGGGAAGGGGCTGATGGCTACACCTTC.

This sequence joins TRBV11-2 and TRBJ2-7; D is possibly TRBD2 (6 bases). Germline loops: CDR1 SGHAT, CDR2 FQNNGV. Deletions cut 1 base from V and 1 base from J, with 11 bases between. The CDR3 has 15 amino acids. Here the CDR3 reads CASSLGGSGSYEQYF. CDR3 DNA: TGTGCCAGCAGCTTAGGGGGTAGCGGTTCCTACGAGCAGTACTTC.

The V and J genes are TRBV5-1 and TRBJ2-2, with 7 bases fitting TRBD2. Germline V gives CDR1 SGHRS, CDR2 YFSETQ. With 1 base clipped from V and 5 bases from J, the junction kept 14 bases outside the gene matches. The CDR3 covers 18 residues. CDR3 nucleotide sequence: TGCGCCAGCAGCTTGACGAGAAGCGGCAGGCGGGAGACCGGGGAGCTGTTTTTT. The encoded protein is CASSLTRSGRRETGELFF.

CDR3 loop: CASSSTLSDTQYF. The DNA for the CDR3 is TGTGCCAGCAGCTCGACATTATCAGATACGCAGTATTTT. V gene TRBV7-9 combines with J gene TRBJ2-3; no firm D call. Germline V gives CDR1 SEHNR, CDR2 FQNEAQ (reference sequence). There are 13 residues in the CDR3. V was clipped by 4 bases and J by 4 bases, with 9 bases between them. The entire variable domain, with the rest obtained from reference TRBV7-9 and TRBJ2-3, is as follows: DTGVSQNPRHKITKRGQNVTFRCDPISEHNRLYWYRQTLGQGPEFLTYFQNEAQLEKSRLLSDRFSAERPKGSFSTLEIQRTEQGDSAMYLCASSSTLSDTQYFGPGTRLTVL.

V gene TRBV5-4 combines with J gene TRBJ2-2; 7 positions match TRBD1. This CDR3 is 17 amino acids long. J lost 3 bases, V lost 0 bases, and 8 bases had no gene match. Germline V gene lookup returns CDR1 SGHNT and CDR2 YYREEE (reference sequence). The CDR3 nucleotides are TGTGCCAGCAGCTTGGGTACAGGGGTTCGGGACACCGGGGAGCTGTTTTTT. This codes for CASSLGTGVRDTGELFF.

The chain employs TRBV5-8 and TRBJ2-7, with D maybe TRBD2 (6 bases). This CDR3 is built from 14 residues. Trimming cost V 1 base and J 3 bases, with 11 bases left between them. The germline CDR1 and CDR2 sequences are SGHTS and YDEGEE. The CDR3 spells CASSLKGGLYEQYF. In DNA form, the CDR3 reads TGTGCCAGCAGCTTGAAGGGAGGACTCTACGAGCAGTACTTC.

The CDR3 DNA reads as TGTGCCAGCAGATTCGACTTTTACAATGAGCAGTTCTTC. Translated, it gives CASRFDFYNEQFF. The J gene is TRBJ2-1, the V gene TRBV27; D not resolved. The CDR3 has 13 amino acids. Looked up from germline, CDR1 is MNHEY and CDR2 is SMNVEV (reference sequence). The V gene lost 6 bases and the J gene lost 4 bases, with 10 bases spanning the gap.

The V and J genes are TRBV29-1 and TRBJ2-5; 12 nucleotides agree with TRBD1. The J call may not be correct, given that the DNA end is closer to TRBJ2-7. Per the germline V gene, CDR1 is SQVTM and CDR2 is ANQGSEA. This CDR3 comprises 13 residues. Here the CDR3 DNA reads TGCAGCGTCAGGGGACAGGGGGCGGACGAGCAGTACTTC. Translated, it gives CSVRGQGADEQYF.

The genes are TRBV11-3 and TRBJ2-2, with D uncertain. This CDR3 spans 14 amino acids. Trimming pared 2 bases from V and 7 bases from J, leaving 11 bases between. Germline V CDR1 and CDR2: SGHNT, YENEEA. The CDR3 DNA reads TGTGCCAGCAGCTTATCCCTCCTAGACGGGGAGCTGTTTTTT. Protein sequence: CASSLSLLDGELFF.

The CDR3 DNA reads as TGTGCCACCAGAGAAGGGTCCTCCTACAATGAGCAGTTCTTC. Residues: CATREGSSYNEQFF. V and J are TRBV10-3 and TRBJ2-1, with D unresolved. This CDR3 comprises 14 residues. CDR1 is ENHRY and CDR2 is SYGVKD in the germline V gene. Trimming took off 10 bases at V and 0 bases at J, with 13 bases between the two ends.

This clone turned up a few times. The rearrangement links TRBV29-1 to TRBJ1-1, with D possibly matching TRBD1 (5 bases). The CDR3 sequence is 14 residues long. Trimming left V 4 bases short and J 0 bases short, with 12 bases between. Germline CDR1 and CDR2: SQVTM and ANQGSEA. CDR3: CSVGDRVMNTEAFF. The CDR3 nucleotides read TGCAGCGTTGGGGACCGCGTCATGAACACTGAAGCTTTCTTT. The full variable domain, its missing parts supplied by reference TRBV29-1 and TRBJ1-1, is SAVISQKPSRDICQRGTSLTIQCQVDSQVTMMFWYRQQPGQSLTLIATANQGSEATYESGFVIDKFPISRPNLTFSTLTVSNMSPEDSSIYLCSVGDRVMNTEAFFGQGTRLTVV.

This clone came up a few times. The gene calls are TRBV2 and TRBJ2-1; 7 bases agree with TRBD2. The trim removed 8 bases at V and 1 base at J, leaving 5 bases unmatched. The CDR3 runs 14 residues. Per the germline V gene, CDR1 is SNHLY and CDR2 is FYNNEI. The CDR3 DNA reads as TGTGCCAGCGCGGGAGTCATATCCTACAATGAGCAGTTCTTC. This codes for CASAGVISYNEQFF.

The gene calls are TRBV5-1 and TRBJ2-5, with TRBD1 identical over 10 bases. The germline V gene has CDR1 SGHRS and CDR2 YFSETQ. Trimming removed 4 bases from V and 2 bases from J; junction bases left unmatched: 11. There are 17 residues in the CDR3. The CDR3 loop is CASSLGGQGLRQETQYF. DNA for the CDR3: TGCGCCAGCAGCCTTGGGGGACAGGGGTTAAGGCAAGAGACCCAGTACTTC.

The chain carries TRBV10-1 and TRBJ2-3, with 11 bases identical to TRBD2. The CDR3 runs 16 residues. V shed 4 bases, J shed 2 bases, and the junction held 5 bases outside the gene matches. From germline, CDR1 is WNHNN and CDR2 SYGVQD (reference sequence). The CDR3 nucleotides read TGCGCCAGCAGTGGTCTAGCGGGAGGCCTCACAGATACGCAGTATTTT. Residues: CASSGLAGGLTDTQYF.

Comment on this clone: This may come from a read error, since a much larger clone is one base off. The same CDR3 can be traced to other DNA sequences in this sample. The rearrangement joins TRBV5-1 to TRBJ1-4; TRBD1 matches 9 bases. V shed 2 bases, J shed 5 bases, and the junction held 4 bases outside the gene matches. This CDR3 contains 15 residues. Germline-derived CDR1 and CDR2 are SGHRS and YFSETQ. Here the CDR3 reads CASSLGDRDNEKLFF. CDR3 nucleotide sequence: TGCGCCAGCAGCTTAGGGGACAGGGACAATGAAAAACTGTTTTTT.